This T cell receptor (beta chain) was recovered during a study of cytomegalovirus exposure and HLA in healthy donors. About the research overall: The use of the same platform for the roughly 110 validation repertoires and the roughly 670 first-cohort repertoires was reported by a later analysis. Study findings and constraints: The tendency of first-cohort TCR clusters to co-occur in the 100 to 150 validation repertoires was identified by a subsequent analysis. Many donors shared some public TCRs, even though most TCR sequences were rare.

Measured with immunoSEQ multiplex PCR; TCRdb has only the in-frame clones, and not every one. The profile shows 150,000 to 200,000 clones, approximately 88% of them singletons. Trimming removed 5 bases at V and 1 base at J, with 6 bases between. The CDR3 is 14 amino acids. Germline lookup yields CDR1 SGHNT and CDR2 YENEEA. Regarding this clone: Its cognate antigen is unknown.

This chain links TRBV11-3 with TRBJ2-6; D remains unclear. This TCR was sampled from a man aged 25-45 years in good health and CMV-seropositive. Sample: PBMCs. The CDR3 protein is CASSPSSGANVLTF. CDR3 in DNA: TGTGCCAGCAGCCCTAGTTCTGGGGCCAACGTCCTGACTTTC.